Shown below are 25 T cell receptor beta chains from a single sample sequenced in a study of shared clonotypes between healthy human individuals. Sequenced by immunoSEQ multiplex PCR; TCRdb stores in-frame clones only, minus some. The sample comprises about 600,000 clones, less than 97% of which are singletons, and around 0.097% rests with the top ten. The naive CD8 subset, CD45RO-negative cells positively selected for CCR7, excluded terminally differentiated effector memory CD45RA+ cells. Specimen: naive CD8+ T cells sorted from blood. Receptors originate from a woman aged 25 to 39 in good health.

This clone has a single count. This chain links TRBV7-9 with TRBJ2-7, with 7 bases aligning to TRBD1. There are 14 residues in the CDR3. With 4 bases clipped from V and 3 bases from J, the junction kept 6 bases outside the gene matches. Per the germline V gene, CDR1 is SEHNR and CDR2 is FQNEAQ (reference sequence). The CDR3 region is CASSSTGQFYEQYF. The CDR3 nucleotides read TGTGCCAGCAGCTCTACGGGACAGTTCTACGAGCAGTACTTC.

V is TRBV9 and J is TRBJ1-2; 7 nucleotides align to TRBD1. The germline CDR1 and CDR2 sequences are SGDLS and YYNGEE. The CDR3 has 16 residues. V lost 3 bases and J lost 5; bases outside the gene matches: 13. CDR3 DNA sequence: TGTGCCAGCAGCGGCCAAAGGGGGCCGAAGGGGTATGGCTACACCTTC. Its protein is CASSGQRGPKGYGYTF.

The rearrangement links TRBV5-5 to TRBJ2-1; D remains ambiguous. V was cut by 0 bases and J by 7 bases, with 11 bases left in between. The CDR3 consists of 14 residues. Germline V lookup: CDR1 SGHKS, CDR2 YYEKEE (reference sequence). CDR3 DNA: TGTGCCAGCAGCTTGGTGGTGGCTGAGAATGAGCAGTTCTTC. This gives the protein CASSLVVAENEQFF.

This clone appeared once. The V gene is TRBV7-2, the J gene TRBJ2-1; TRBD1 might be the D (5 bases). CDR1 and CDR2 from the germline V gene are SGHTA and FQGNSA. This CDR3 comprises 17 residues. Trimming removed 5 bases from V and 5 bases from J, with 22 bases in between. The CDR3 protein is CASSPPQELRINNEQFF. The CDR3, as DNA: TGTGCCAGCAGCCCCCCACAGGAACTGCGTATCAACAATGAGCAGTTCTTC.

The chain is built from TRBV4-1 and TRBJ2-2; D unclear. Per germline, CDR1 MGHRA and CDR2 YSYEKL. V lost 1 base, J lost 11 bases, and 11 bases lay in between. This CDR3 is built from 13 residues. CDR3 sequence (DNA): TGCGCCAGCAGCCAAGGAGTTAAGCTTGAGCTGTTTTTT. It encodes CASSQGVKLELFF.

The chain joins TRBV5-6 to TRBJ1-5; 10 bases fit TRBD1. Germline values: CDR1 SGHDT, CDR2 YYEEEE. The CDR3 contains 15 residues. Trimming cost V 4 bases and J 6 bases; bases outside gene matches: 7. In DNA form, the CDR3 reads TGTGCCAGCAGCGCGGGACAGGGGATGGTTCAGCCCCAGCATTTT. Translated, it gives CASSAGQGMVQPQHF.

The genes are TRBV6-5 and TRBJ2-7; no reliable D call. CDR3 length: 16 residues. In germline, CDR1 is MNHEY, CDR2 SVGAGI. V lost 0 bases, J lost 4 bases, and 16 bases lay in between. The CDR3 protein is CASSYSTGLRLYEQYF. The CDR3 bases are TGTGCCAGCAGTTACTCGACTGGGTTACGGCTTTACGAGCAGTACTTC.

CDR3 amino acids: CASSSGLAGDTRFF. Here the CDR3 DNA reads TGTGCCAGCAGCTCGGGACTAGCGGGAGACACCCGGTTCTTC. The chain carries TRBV7-6 and TRBJ2-1, with 14 positions matching TRBD2. From germline, CDR1 is SGHVS and CDR2 FNYEAQ. J gave up 15 bases and V 4 bases, and 8 bases lay outside the gene matches. This CDR3 has 14 amino acids.

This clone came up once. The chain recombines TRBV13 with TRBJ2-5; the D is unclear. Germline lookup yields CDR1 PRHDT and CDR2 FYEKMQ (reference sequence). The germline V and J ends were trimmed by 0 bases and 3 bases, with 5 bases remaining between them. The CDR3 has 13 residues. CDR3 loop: CASSLGYEETQYF. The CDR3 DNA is TGTGCCAGCAGCTTAGGGTATGAAGAGACCCAGTACTTC.

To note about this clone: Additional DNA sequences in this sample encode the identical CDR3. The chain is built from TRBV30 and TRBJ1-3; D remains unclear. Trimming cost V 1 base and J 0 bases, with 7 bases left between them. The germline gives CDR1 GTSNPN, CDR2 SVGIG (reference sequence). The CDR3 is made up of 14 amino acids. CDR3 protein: CAWSGISSGNTIYF. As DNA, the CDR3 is TGTGCCTGGAGTGGAATTAGCTCTGGAAACACCATATATTTT.

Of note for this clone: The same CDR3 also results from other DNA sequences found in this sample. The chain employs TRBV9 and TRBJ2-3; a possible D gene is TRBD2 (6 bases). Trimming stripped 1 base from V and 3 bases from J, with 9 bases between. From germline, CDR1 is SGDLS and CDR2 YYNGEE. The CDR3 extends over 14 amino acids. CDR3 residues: CASSVSGSTDTQYF. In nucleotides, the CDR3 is TGTGCCAGCAGCGTAAGCGGGTCGACAGATACGCAGTATTTT.

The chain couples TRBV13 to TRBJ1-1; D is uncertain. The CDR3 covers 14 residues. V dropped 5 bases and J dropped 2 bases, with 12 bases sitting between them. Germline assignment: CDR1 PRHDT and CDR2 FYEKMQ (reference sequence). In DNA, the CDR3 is TGTGCCAGCAGCCCTGGGAGTCCCAACACTGAAGCTTTCTTT. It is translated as CASSPGSPNTEAFF.

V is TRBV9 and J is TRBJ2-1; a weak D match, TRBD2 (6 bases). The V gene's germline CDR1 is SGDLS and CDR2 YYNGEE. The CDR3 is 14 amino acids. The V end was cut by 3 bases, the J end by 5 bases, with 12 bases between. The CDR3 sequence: CASSGRDSNNEQFF. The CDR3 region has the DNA TGTGCCAGCAGCGGCCGGGACTCTAACAATGAGCAGTTCTTC.

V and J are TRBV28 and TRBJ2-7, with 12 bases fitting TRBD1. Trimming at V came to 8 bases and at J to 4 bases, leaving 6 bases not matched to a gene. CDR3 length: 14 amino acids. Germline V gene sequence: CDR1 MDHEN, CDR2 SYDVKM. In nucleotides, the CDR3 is TGTGCCAGCGGGGAGGGACAGGGGGCTTACGAGCAGTACTTC. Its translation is CASGEGQGAYEQYF.

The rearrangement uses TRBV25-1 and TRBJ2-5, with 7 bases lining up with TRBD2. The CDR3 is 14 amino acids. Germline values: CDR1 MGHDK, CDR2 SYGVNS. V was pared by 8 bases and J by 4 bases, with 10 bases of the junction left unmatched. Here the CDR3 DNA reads TGTGCCAGCGCGGATTTAGAGCGGGGAGAGACCCAGTACTTC. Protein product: CASADLERGETQYF.

For the CDR3, the DNA is TGTGCCAGCAGCCCCCCGACTAGCGAAAATGAGCAGTTCTTC. Its translation: CASSPPTSENEQFF. V and J are TRBV4-2 and TRBJ2-1; TRBD2 matches at 8 bases. Germline V gene data show CDR1 as LGHNA and CDR2 as YNFKEQ. With V trimmed by 4 bases and J by 7 bases, 6 bases remained unmatched. The CDR3 is 14 amino acids.

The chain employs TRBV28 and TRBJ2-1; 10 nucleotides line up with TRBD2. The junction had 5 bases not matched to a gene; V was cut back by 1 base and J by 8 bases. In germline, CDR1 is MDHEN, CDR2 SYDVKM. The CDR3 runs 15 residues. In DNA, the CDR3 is TGTGCCAGCAGTTTATTAGCGGGGGGCTTGTATGAGCAGTTCTTC. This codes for CASSLLAGGLYEQFF.

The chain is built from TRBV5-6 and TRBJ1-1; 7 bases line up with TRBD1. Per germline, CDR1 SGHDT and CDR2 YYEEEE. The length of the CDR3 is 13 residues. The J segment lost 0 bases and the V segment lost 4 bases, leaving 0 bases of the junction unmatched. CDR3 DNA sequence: TGTGCCAGCAGCGACAGGGTGAACACTGAAGCTTTCTTT. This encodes CASSDRVNTEAFF.

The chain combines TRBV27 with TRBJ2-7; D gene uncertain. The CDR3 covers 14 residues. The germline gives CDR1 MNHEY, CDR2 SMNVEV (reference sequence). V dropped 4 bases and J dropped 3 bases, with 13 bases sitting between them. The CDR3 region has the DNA TGTGCCAGCAGTTCCGGAGAAAAGGTCTACGAGCAGTACTTC. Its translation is CASSSGEKVYEQYF.

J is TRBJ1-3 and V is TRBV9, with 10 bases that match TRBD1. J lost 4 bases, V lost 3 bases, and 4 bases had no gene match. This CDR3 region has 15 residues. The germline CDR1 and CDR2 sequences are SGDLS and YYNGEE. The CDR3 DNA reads TGTGCCAGCAGCGAGGGGACAGGGGCCGGAAACACCATATATTTT. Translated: CASSEGTGAGNTIYF.

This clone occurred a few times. The CDR3 DNA sequence: TGTGCCAGTAGTATCAAGGGACGAGCTGGCTACACCTTC. Translation: CASSIKGRAGYTF. The chain employs TRBV19 and TRBJ1-2, with D possibly matching TRBD1 (5 bases). The CDR3 runs to 13 residues. Trimming cost V 3 bases and J 7 bases, with 12 bases left between them. Germline V gene lookup returns CDR1 LNHDA and CDR2 SQIVND (reference sequence). Full variable domain (remainder filled in from reference TRBV19 and TRBJ1-2): DGGITQSPKYLFRKEGQNVTLSCEQNLNHDAMYWYRQDPGQGLRLIYYSQIVNDFQKGDIAEGYSVSREKKESFPLTVTSAQKNPTAFYLCASSIKGRAGYTFGSGTRLTVV.

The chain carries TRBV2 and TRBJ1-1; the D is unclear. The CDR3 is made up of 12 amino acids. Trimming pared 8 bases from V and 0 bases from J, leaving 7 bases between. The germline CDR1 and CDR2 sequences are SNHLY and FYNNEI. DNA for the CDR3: TGTGCCAGCGACGGCCTGAACACTGAAGCTTTCTTT. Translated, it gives CASDGLNTEAFF. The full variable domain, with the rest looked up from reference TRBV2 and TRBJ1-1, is EPEVTQTPSHQVTQMGQEVILRCVPISNHLYFYWYRQILGQKVEFLVSFYNNEISEKSEIFDDQFSVERPDGSNFTLKIRSTKLEDSAMYFCASDGLNTEAFFGQGTRLTVV.

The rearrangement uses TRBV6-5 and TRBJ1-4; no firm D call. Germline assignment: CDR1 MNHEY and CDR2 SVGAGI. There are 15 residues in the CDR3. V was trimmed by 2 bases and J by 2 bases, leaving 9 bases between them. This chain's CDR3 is CASSYIQETNEKLFF. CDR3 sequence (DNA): TGTGCCAGCAGTTACATCCAGGAGACTAATGAAAAACTGTTTTTT.

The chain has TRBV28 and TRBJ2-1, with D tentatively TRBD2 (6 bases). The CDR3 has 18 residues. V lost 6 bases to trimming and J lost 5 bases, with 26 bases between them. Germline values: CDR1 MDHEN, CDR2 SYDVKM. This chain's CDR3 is CASRGTYPPLDPNNEQFF. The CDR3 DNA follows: TGTGCCAGCAGAGGGACTTACCCTCCACTCGACCCAAACAATGAGCAGTTCTTC.

CDR3 sequence: CAVKGTDSYGYTF. CDR3 sequence (DNA): TGTGCCGTAAAAGGGACAGACTCCTATGGCTACACCTTC. The V gene is TRBV11-2, the J gene TRBJ1-2; 7 bases are a match to TRBD1. This CDR3 has 13 residues. V dropped 11 bases and J dropped 4; count of bases not matched to a gene: 10. CDR1 and CDR2 (germline): SGHAT, FQNNGV.